Listed here is a single T cell receptor beta chain. A much more abundant neighbour one base away suggests this may be a read error. These data belong to a study of blood T cells in healthy people across ages. Trimming cost V 7 bases and J 3 bases; bases outside gene matches: 12. The germline gives CDR1 SQVTM, CDR2 ANQGSEA. The CDR3 runs to 14 residues. PCR was performed a second time for about 7 to 12 cycles using a sample-barcoded 5' primer and a J-beta primer mix. In TCRdb, the 5' RACE reads were re-called with MiXCR into one record per CDR3 protein. The sample has about 730,000 distinct CDR3 sequences, about 42% seen once.

This receptor was identified in an older woman in good health. The chain is built from TRBV29-1 and TRBJ2-7, with 7 nucleotides matching TRBD1. The sample taken for sequencing was blood. CDR3 loop: CSAAPSGQFYEQYF. The CDR3 DNA reads TGCAGCGCCGCCCCCTCGGGACAGTTCTACGAGCAGTACTTC.